Each of the 8 T cell receptor beta chains below was sequenced from the same sample in a study of T cells in women clearing cervical HPV infection. Here immunoSEQ multiplex PCR was the method, and the copy in TCRdb shows in-frame clones only, minus some. The listing contains about 20,000 clones. The sample taken for sequencing was blood buffy coat. These receptor sequences come from a woman between 18 and 70 years old with a cervical HPV16 infection that either progressed to CIN3+ or cleared (not recorded which).

Details on this clone: The read falls 3 residues short of the CDR3 end, and the missing part is taken from the germline J gene. V usage is TRBV10-3 and J usage is TRBJ2-1; 13 bases agree with TRBD2. V was clipped by 5 bases and J by 5 bases; unmatched bases: 3. The CDR3 is 15 amino acids. CDR1 is ENHRY, CDR2 SYGVKD, per germline. CDR3 bases read: TGTGCCATCAGTCAACTAGCGGGGGGGCACAATGAG. Translation: CAISQLAGGHNE. Given in full, the CDR3 is CAISQLAGGHNEQFF.

Concerning this clone itself: The read terminates 3 residues before the CDR3 end, so the remaining end is supplied by the germline J gene. J is TRBJ2-5 and V is TRBV20-1; TRBD2 matches at 10 bases. V lost 5 bases, J lost 2 bases, and 8 bases stayed unmatched. The CDR3 sequence is 15 residues long. CDR1 and CDR2 (germline): DFQATT, SNEGSKA (reference sequence). The CDR3 loop reads CSASRAGGLQETQYF. Partial CDR3 DNA: TGCAGTGCTTCCCGAGCGGGGGGGCTTCAAGAGACC.

A remark on this clone: The read is 3 residues too short to cover the CDR3 end, so that end is filled in from the germline J gene. The chain links TRBV6-2 or TRBV6-3 to TRBJ2-5; TRBD2 might be the D (5 bases). CDR1 and CDR2 (germline): MNHEY, SVGEGT. The CDR3 runs 12 residues. The V and J ends lost 8 bases and 5 bases respectively, with 12 bases between them. The CDR3 sequence is CASAGVGETQYF. The CDR3 bases that were read are TGTGCCAGCGCCGGGGTCGGGGAGACC.

On this clone: The sequenced fragment ends 3 residues before the CDR3 boundary, so the rest is inferred from the germline J gene. The chain employs TRBV30 and TRBJ2-7; 8 bases map to TRBD1. V shed 8 bases and J 1 base; nucleotides not matched to a gene: 7. The germline V gene encodes CDR1 GTSNPN and CDR2 SVGIG (reference sequence). CDR3 length: 13 residues. The CDR3 bases that were read are TGTGCCCGCGGACAGGGAGCGTCCTACGAG. Translated: CARGQGASYE. The CDR3 in full is CARGQGASYEQYF.

In the case of this clone: The observed sequence ends 3 residues before the CDR3 terminus, with the missing tail filled in from the germline J gene. The chain is built from TRBV7-2 and TRBJ1-2; TRBD1 is a possible D gene (6 bases). The CDR3 is 13 residues long. Germline V lookup: CDR1 SGHTA, CDR2 FQGNSA. CDR3 DNA, as far as it was read: TGTGCCAGCAGCTTAGTCGCAGGGGAGGGC. It yields the protein CASSLVAGEG. The whole CDR3 reads CASSLVAGEGYTF.

About this clone itself: The read ends 3 residues before the CDR3 terminus; that terminus is restored from the germline J gene. The chain uses TRBV2 and TRBJ2-7; 8 bases map to TRBD1. Per the germline V gene, CDR1 is SNHLY and CDR2 is FYNNEI. This CDR3 region has 15 residues. Trimming cost V 8 bases and J 4 bases; bases outside gene matches: 13. The covered CDR3 bases are TGTGCCAGCCGTCGTCCCGGGACAGGCGTTTACGAG. This codes for CASRRPGTGVYE. The full CDR3 protein is CASRRPGTGVYEQYF.

A remark on this clone: The CDR3 is cut off 3 residues early in the read; its end comes from the germline J gene. J is TRBJ1-3 and V is TRBV19; possibly TRBD1 for D (5 bases). Looked up from germline, CDR1 is LNHDA and CDR2 is SQIVND (reference sequence). Trimming left V 1 base short and J 0 bases short, with 10 bases between. CDR3 length equals 16 residues. Incomplete CDR3 DNA: TGTGCCAGTAGTATAGTTCCGGGGGACTCTGGAAACACC. As protein: CASSIVPGDSGNT. The whole CDR3 is CASSIVPGDSGNTIYF.

A word on this clone: The read ends 3 residues early relative to the CDR3; the germline J gene fills the gap. V usage is TRBV7-1 and J usage is TRBJ1-1; 11 bases match TRBD1. TRBV7-1 is given ORF status, its function remaining uncertain. Losses at the gene ends were 2 bases for V and 4 bases for J; bases not matched to a gene: 21. This CDR3 has 21 residues. The CDR3 loop reads CASSSPKTRRDRGNSGTEAFF. The sequenced CDR3 bases are TGTGCCAGCAGCTCACCAAAAACCAGAAGGGACAGGGGGAATTCGGGCACTGAA.